Included here is one TCR beta chain sequence, with context. This entry belongs to a study of graft-versus-host responses after intestinal transplantation. Study in general: Recipients received multivisceral, liver-intestinal, or isolated intestinal transplants. Following induction with anti-thymocyte globulin, all recipients were given tacrolimus and steroids for three to four years.

There are 15 residues in the CDR3. Germline values: CDR1 MNHEY, CDR2 SVGAGI. V lost 6 bases, J lost 0 bases, and 12 bases lay in between. The table came from immunoSEQ multiplex PCR; TCRdb's copy has only in-frame clones and leaves some out. The sample comprises roughly 20,000 clones, 40% to 55% of which are singletons, and about 1% rests with the top ten. Stimulators, some 200,000 irradiated and violet-dye-labeled cells, were plated with some 200,000 CFSE-labeled responder cells. The clonotype comes from a human patient who received an intestinal transplant. Source: alloreactive CD4+ T cells from a mixed lymphocyte reaction culture, taken before intestinal transplant. Described subset: CFSE-low proliferating T cells sorted from approximately six-day pre-transplant mixed lymphocyte reaction (GvH or HvG direction). The chain is built from TRBV6-5 and TRBJ1-5, with D perhaps matching TRBD1 (5 bases). For the CDR3, the DNA is TGTGCCAGCAGACCCGGGGGGAATAGCAATCAGCCCCAGCATTTT. Amino acid sequence: CASRPGGNSNQPQHF.